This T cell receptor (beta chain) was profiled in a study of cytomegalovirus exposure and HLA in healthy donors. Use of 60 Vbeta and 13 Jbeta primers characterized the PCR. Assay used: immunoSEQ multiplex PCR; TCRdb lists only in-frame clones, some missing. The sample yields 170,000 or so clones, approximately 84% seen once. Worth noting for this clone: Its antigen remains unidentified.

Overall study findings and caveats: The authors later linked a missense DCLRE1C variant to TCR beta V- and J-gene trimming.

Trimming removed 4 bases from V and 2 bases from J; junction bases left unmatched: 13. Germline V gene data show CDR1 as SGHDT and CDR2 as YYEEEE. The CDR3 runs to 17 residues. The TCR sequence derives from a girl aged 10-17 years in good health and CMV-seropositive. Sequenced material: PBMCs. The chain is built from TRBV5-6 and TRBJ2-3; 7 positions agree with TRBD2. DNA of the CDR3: TGTGCCAGCAGCGCGAGCGGGGACGGACTAGACACAGATACGCAGTATTTT. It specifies CASSASGDGLDTDTQYF.